The rows below give T cell receptor beta chains drawn from one sample of a study of blood T cell repertoires in COVID-19. Some clones are missing from TCRdb's copy, which holds only in-frame ones; the method was immunoSEQ multiplex PCR. This table holds about 330,000 clones, 75% to 90% found once. Material for sequencing was PBMCs or T cells enriched from blood (not recorded which). The receptors come from a man under 40 who had recovered from COVID-19. Both conserved end residues are part of each CDR3. Fields, in order: V gene, clone size, J gene, D gene, CDR3 DNA, CDR3 protein. The D gene is left open where the match is weak. For some rows the clone size is stated as once, few or many, or as a class when expanded; others skip it.

v_gene: TRBV5-1; abundance: NA; j_gene: TRBJ1-1; d_gene: NA; CDR3nt: TGCGCCAGCAGCTTGGCTTTGGCAGATCAAGCTTTCTTT; CDR3aa: CASSLALADQAFF
v_gene: TRBV5-5; abundance: NA; j_gene: TRBJ2-5; d_gene: NA; CDR3nt: TGTGCCAGCAGCTTGGCCCGGGAGACCCAGTACTTC; CDR3aa: CASSLARETQYF
v_gene: TRBV19; abundance: NA; j_gene: TRBJ2-1; d_gene: NA; CDR3nt: TGTGCCAGTAGTTCCGCAACCGGGGGGCTGACCTACAATGAGCAGTTCTTC; CDR3aa: CASSSATGGLTYNEQFF
v_gene: TRBV18; abundance: NA; j_gene: TRBJ2-2; d_gene: NA; CDR3nt: TGTGCCAGCTCACCGAGACAGTCGGACAACACCGGGGAGCTGTTTTTT; CDR3aa: CASSPRQSDNTGELFF
v_gene: TRBV6-5; abundance: NA; j_gene: TRBJ1-3; d_gene: TRBD1; CDR3nt: TGTGCCAGCCAGGACGGACAGGGGGCAAACACCATATATTTT; CDR3aa: CASQDGQGANTIYF
v_gene: TRBV19; abundance: NA; j_gene: TRBJ1-1; d_gene: NA; CDR3nt: TGTGCCAGTAGTATTGGTTTCCGGTCTGAAGCTTTCTTT; CDR3aa: CASSIGFRSEAFF
v_gene: TRBV2; abundance: NA; j_gene: TRBJ2-3; d_gene: NA; CDR3nt: TGTGCCAGCAGCGCCGACAAGATCACAGATACGCAGTATTTT; CDR3aa: CASSADKITDTQYF
v_gene: TRBV7-9; abundance: NA; j_gene: TRBJ2-1; d_gene: NA; CDR3nt: TGTGCCAGTGGTCGCGGGGCCTCCTACAATGAGCAGTTCTTC; CDR3aa: CASGRGASYNEQFF
v_gene: TRBV5-5; abundance: NA; j_gene: TRBJ1-5; d_gene: NA; CDR3nt: TGTGCCAGCAGCGCTGACGGGGATCAGCCCCAGCATTTT; CDR3aa: CASSADGDQPQHF
v_gene: TRBV9; abundance: NA; j_gene: TRBJ2-1; d_gene: TRBD1; CDR3nt: TGTGCCAGCAGCACGACAGGGGAGATGACCTACAATGAGCAGTTCTTC; CDR3aa: CASSTTGEMTYNEQFF
v_gene: TRBV28; abundance: NA; j_gene: TRBJ2-7; d_gene: TRBD1; CDR3nt: TGTGCCAGCAGTTTTTCCGGGACAGGGGGTTACGAGCAGTACTTC; CDR3aa: CASSFSGTGGYEQYF
v_gene: TRBV20-1; abundance: NA; j_gene: TRBJ1-2; d_gene: TRBD1; CDR3nt: TGCAGTGCTAGTCAGGACAGGTTCTATGGCTACACCTTC; CDR3aa: CSASQDRFYGYTF
v_gene: TRBV6-5; abundance: once; j_gene: TRBJ1-1; d_gene: TRBD1; CDR3nt: TGTGCCAGCAGTTCGACAGGGGGTGGCACTGAAGCTTTCTTT; CDR3aa: CASSSTGGGTEAFF
v_gene: TRBV11-3; abundance: NA; j_gene: TRBJ1-6; d_gene: NA; CDR3nt: TGTGCCAGCAGCTTAGAGCAGAATTCACCCCTCCACTTT; CDR3aa: CASSLEQNSPLHF
v_gene: TRBV9; abundance: NA; j_gene: TRBJ2-1; d_gene: TRBD2; CDR3nt: TGTGCCAGCAGCGTAGAAGTAGCGGGGAGGAATGAGCAGTTCTTC; CDR3aa: CASSVEVAGRNEQFF
v_gene: TRBV15; abundance: once; j_gene: TRBJ1-2; d_gene: NA; CDR3nt: TGTGCCACCAGCACGCGCCCAAACAGGGAAGGTGGCTACACCTTC; CDR3aa: CATSTRPNREGGYTF